This T cell receptor (beta chain) derives from a study of vaccination and CD4 T cells after COVID-19. In germline, CDR1 is MNHNS, CDR2 SASEGT. The CDR3 runs 14 residues. Trimming removed 7 bases at V and 10 bases at J, with 17 bases between. With the Oncomine TCR Beta short-read assay, DNA from cultured CD4+ T cells was sequenced. TCRdb re-derived calls from the PCR reads in MiXCR, one entry per CDR3 protein. The table lists about 12,000 distinct CDR3 sequences, roughly 73% of them singletons, with 10% in the top ten. The treatment here: roughly 10-day PBMC culture with coronavirus spike peptide pools or control peptides (ViraFEST assay). After culture for 10 days, isolation of CD4+ T cells was performed by negative selection. A remark on this clonotype: The antigen is not known.

The rearrangement joins TRBV6-1 to TRBJ1-6; possibly TRBD1 for D (5 bases). This receptor was identified in a human donor who had recovered from COVID-19. The sequencing sample was made of CD4+ T cells from blood, cultured in vitro. The CDR3 nucleotides read TGTGCCAGCAACGAGGCCACCCGGGGGTCACCCCTCCACTTT. Translation: CASNEATRGSPLHF.